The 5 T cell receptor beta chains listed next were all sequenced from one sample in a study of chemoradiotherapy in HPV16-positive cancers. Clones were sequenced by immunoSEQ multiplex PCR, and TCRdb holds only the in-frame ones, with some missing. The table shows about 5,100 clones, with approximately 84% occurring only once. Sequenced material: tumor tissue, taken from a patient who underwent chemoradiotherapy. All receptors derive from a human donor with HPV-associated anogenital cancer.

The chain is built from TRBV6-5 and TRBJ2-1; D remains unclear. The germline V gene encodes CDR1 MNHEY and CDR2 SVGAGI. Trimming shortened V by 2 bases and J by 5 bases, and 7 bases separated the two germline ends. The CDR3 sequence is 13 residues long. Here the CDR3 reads CASSYGINNEQFF. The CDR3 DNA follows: TGTGCCAGCAGTTACGGTATAAACAATGAGCAGTTCTTC.

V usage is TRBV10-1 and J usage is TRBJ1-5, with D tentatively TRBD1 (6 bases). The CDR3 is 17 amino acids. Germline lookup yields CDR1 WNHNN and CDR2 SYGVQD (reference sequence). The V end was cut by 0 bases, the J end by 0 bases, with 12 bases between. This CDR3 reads CASSESKGGRSNQPQHF. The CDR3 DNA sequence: TGCGCCAGCAGTGAGTCGAAAGGGGGGCGTAGCAATCAGCCCCAGCATTTT.

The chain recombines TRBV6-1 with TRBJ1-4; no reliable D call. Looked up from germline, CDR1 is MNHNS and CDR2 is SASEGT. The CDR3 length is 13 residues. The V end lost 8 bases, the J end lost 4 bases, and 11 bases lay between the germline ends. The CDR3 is CASLRLGNEKLFF. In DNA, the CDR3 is TGTGCCAGCCTACGATTGGGTAATGAAAAACTGTTTTTT.

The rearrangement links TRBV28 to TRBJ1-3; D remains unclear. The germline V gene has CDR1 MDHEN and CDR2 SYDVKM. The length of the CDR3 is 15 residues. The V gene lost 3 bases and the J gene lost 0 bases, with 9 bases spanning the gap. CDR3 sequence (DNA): TGTGCCAGCAGTTTTCTCGGTTTCTCTGGAAACACCATATATTTT. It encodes CASSFLGFSGNTIYF.

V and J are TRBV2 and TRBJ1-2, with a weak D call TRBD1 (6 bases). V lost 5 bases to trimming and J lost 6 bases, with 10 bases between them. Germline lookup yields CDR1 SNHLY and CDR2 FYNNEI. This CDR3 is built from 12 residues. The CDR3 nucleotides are TGTGCCAGCAGTCCGGACAGCGATGGCTACACCTTC. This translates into CASSPDSDGYTF.